This T cell receptor beta chain is drawn from a study of T cell responses to AZD1222 COVID-19 vaccine. Trimming removed 11 bases from V and 4 bases from J; junction bases left unmatched: 0. CDR3 length: 12 residues. Germline CDR1 is SNHLY and CDR2 is FYNNEI. In the case of this clone: What it binds is unknown.

General observations from the study: Just a handful of AZD1222 recipients were seropositive at baseline. Spike-specific TCR repertoires showed rising breadth and depth after two AZD1222 doses.

TCRdb's table, derived via immunoSEQ multiplex PCR, lists solely in-frame clones and lacks some. This table holds over 140,000 clones, roughly 92% found once. Here the sequenced sample was peripheral blood, taken on day 0 of AZD1222 vaccination. This receptor was taken from an adult in good health. The chain recombines TRBV2 with TRBJ2-2, with 11 bases aligning to TRBD1. The CDR3 DNA sequence: TGTGCCGGACAGGGGGCCACCGGGGAGCTGTTTTTT. It codes for CAGQGATGELFF. Looking up the rest from reference TRBV2 and TRBJ2-2 gives the full variable domain: EPEVTQTPSHQVTQMGQEVILRCVPISNHLYFYWYRQILGQKVEFLVSFYNNEISEKSEIFDDQFSVERPDGSNFTLKIRSTKLEDSAMYFCAGQGATGELFFGEGSRLTVL.